Each of the 21 T cell receptor beta chains below was sequenced from the same sample in a study of spatial heterogeneity in lung cancer. Time point specified: sample taken at primary tumor resection. TCRdb itself ran the 5' RACE reads through MiXCR, one entry per CDR3 protein. The table lists approximately 11,000 distinct CDR3 sequences, less than 7.5% of them singletons. The sequenced sample was PBMCs, obtained at surgery. The receptors originated from a male donor with early-stage non-small cell lung cancer.

This clonotype was picked up many times. The J gene is TRBJ2-5, the V gene TRBV10-3; D is uncertain. Trimming left V 3 bases short and J 1 base short, with 6 bases between. This CDR3 is built from 13 residues. Germline assignment: CDR1 ENHRY and CDR2 SYGVKD. For the CDR3, the DNA is TGTGCCATCAGTGACAGAACCCAAGAGACCCAGTACTTC. Its translation: CAISDRTQETQYF.

This clonotype appeared many times. The CDR3 spells CATSDVTGGQETQYF. In DNA, the CDR3 is TGTGCCACCAGTGATGTTACGGGAGGGCAAGAGACCCAGTACTTC. The chain carries TRBV24-1 and TRBJ2-5; 8 bases are shared with TRBD2. Germline CDR1 and CDR2: KGHDR and SFDVKD. The CDR3 has 15 amino acids. With V trimmed by 3 bases and J by 2 bases, 4 bases remained unmatched.

This clonotype has at least ten counts. The chain is built from TRBV24-1 and TRBJ1-2, with a tentative D call TRBD1 (6 bases). Germline V lookup: CDR1 KGHDR, CDR2 SFDVKD. Trimming removed 4 bases at V and 6 bases at J, with 8 bases between. The CDR3 extends over 12 amino acids. CDR3 DNA sequence: TGTGCCACCAGTGAGTCAGGGGATGGCTACACCTTC. As protein: CATSESGDGYTF.

In its sample, this clonotype was seen many times. The V call is TRBV29-1, the J call TRBJ2-7; maybe TRBD1 (5 bases). CDR1 and CDR2 from the germline V gene are SQVTM and ANQGSEA. This CDR3 is built from 12 residues. Trimming shortened V by 4 bases and J by 4 bases, and 11 bases separated the two germline ends. The CDR3 spells CSVVRGGYEQYF. The CDR3 DNA reads TGCAGCGTTGTTAGGGGTGGATACGAGCAGTACTTC.

There are many counts of this clonotype. The chain links TRBV6-6 to TRBJ1-1; D not resolved. The length of the CDR3 is 14 residues. Trimming cost V 1 base and J 1 base, with 7 bases left between them. Germline CDR1 MNHNY, CDR2 SVGAGI (reference sequence). The CDR3 DNA sequence: TGTGCCAGCAGTTACTACCTTCGGAACACTGAAGCTTTCTTT. This gives the protein CASSYYLRNTEAFF.

This clonotype was picked up many times. The chain carries TRBV28 and TRBJ2-5; perhaps TRBD1 as D (5 bases). CDR1 MDHEN and CDR2 SYDVKM come from the germline V gene. V lost 6 bases and J 5 bases, leaving 16 bases between the germline ends. The CDR3 covers 14 residues. The CDR3 region has the DNA TGTGCCAGCAGCAACCAGGGTGGAGTTGAGACCCAGTACTTC. Amino acid sequence: CASSNQGGVETQYF.

This clonotype was found many times. CDR3 sequence reads: CASTPGLAHTDTQYF. The CDR3 nucleotides read TGTGCCAGCACCCCGGGACTAGCCCACACAGATACGCAGTATTTT. The chain recombines TRBV7-2 with TRBJ2-3; 9 nucleotides line up with TRBD2. J was trimmed by 2 bases and V by 7 bases; bases with no gene match: 7. Germline CDR1 reads SGHTA; CDR2 reads FQGNSA. The CDR3 sequence is 15 residues long. Looking up the rest from reference TRBV7-2 and TRBJ2-3 gives the full variable domain: GAGVSQSPSNKVTEKGKDVELRCDPISGHTALYWYRQSLGQGLEFLIYFQGNSAPDKSGLPSDRFSAERTGGSVSTLTIQRTQQEDSAVYLCASTPGLAHTDTQYFGPGTRLTVL.

This clonotype is deemed medium-sized (0.01 to 0.1%). The rearrangement joins TRBV7-2 to TRBJ2-3; the D gene is possibly TRBD2 (7 bases). CDR3 length equals 16 residues. CDR1 is SGHTA, CDR2 FQGNSA, per germline. Trimming left V 7 bases short and J 9 bases short, with 26 bases between. DNA of the CDR3: TGTGCCAGCACCCTGGAGGGGGGGGCGGGGTACTCCACGCAGTATTTT. It encodes CASTLEGGAGYSTQYF.

Judged by abundance, this clonotype is medium-sized. The chain carries TRBV27 and TRBJ2-1; D is possibly TRBD1 (6 bases). This CDR3 is 14 amino acids long. V lost 0 bases to trimming and J lost 8 bases, with 11 bases between them. Looked up from germline, CDR1 is MNHEY and CDR2 is SMNVEV (reference sequence). CDR3 nucleotide sequence: TGTGCCAGCAGTTTATCCGGTGGGGGCGATGAGCAGTTCTTC. Encoded protein: CASSLSGGGDEQFF.

Judged by abundance, this clonotype is medium-sized (0.01 to 0.1%). V is TRBV20-1 and J is TRBJ2-1; 9 positions match TRBD2. The junction had 8 bases not matched to a gene; V was cut back by 2 bases and J by 6 bases. The germline V gene encodes CDR1 DFQATT and CDR2 SNEGSKA (reference sequence). This CDR3 region has 15 residues. CDR3 protein: CSARHPSGTSNEQFF. CDR3 coding DNA: TGCAGTGCTAGACACCCTAGCGGGACTAGCAATGAGCAGTTCTTC.

This clonotype is deemed medium-sized. The rearrangement joins TRBV5-6 to TRBJ2-1; D gene uncertain. Germline assignment: CDR1 SGHDT and CDR2 YYEEEE. This CDR3 has 15 amino acids. Trimming took 4 bases from V and 0 from J, leaving 11 bases between them. CDR3 nucleotides: TGTGCCAGCAGCCCGAGCGTTAGCTCCTACAATGAGCAGTTCTTC. Translating it yields CASSPSVSSYNEQFF.

By proportion, this clonotype is medium-sized. The chain has TRBV5-1 and TRBJ1-1, with 8 bases that match TRBD1. V gave up 3 bases and J gave up 3 bases; unmatched junction bases: 4. The CDR3 length is 14 residues. Germline-derived CDR1 and CDR2 are SGHRS and YFSETQ. CDR3 DNA sequence: TGCGCCAGCAGCTCGGGACAGGCTTACACTGAAGCTTTCTTT. Amino acids: CASSSGQAYTEAFF.

This clonotype was recorded a few times. The chain recombines TRBV7-2 with TRBJ2-5; D might be TRBD1 (5 bases). This CDR3 has 15 amino acids. Germline V gives CDR1 SGHTA, CDR2 FQGNSA. V was trimmed by 0 bases and J by 1 base, leaving 9 bases between them. Here the CDR3 DNA reads TGTGCCAGCAGCTTAGCCCCAGGGATCCAAGAGACCCAGTACTTC. It is translated as CASSLAPGIQETQYF.

By share, this clonotype counts as medium-sized (0.01 to 0.1%). The rearrangement joins TRBV29-1 to TRBJ2-3; 9 nucleotides line up with TRBD2. In germline, CDR1 is SQVTM, CDR2 ANQGSEA. V shed 4 bases, J shed 8 bases, and the junction held 4 bases outside the gene matches. This CDR3 contains 12 residues. The CDR3 reads CSVGSGSVTQYF. For the CDR3, the DNA is TGCAGCGTTGGTAGCGGGAGTGTTACGCAGTATTTT.

CDR3 sequence reads: CASSPGQTNTEAFF. DNA for the CDR3: TGTGCCAGCTCACCGGGACAGACGAACACTGAAGCTTTCTTT. V gene TRBV18 combines with J gene TRBJ1-1; 7 bases line up with TRBD1. V lost 3 bases, J lost 1 base, and 2 bases stayed unmatched. CDR3 length equals 14 residues. The germline gives CDR1 KGHSH, CDR2 LQKENI.

In its sample, this clonotype is medium-sized. The chain joins TRBV27 to TRBJ2-7, with TRBD2 as a possible D gene (6 bases). CDR3 size: 16 residues. The ends were cut back, 2 bases at V and 9 bases at J, with 23 bases in the middle. Germline V gene lookup returns CDR1 MNHEY and CDR2 SMNVEV (reference sequence). The CDR3 protein is CASSLNLGGQADGQYF. In DNA, the CDR3 is TGTGCCAGCAGTTTAAACCTTGGAGGGCAGGCCGATGGGCAGTACTTC.

In this sample, this clonotype turned up a few times. The chain is built from TRBV9 and TRBJ2-1, with 13 bases aligning to TRBD2. CDR1 SGDLS and CDR2 YYNGEE come from the germline V gene. V shed 0 bases and J 1 base; nucleotides not matched to a gene: 7. The CDR3 loop spans 19 amino acids. This chain's CDR3 is CASSVGGTSGVRSYNEQFF. CDR3 bases: TGTGCCAGCAGCGTAGGCGGGACTAGCGGGGTGCGGTCCTACAATGAGCAGTTCTTC.

This clonotype counts as medium-sized (0.01 to 0.1%). V usage is TRBV2 and J usage is TRBJ1-6; D gene unclear. From germline, CDR1 is SNHLY and CDR2 FYNNEI. The CDR3 totals 13 residues. V gave up 4 bases and J gave up 7 bases, with 8 bases separating them. This CDR3 reads CASSGPLNSPLHF. Written as DNA, the CDR3 is TGTGCCAGCAGTGGACCGTTAAATTCACCCCTCCACTTT.

The V call is TRBV10-3, the J call TRBJ2-7; TRBD2 agrees at 7 bases. From germline, CDR1 is ENHRY and CDR2 SYGVKD. CDR3 length equals 15 residues. V trimming: 11 bases; J trimming: 0 bases; junction bases outside the gene matches: 13. The CDR3 nucleotides read TGTGCCTCTCGAGCCGGCGGGGGAAGCTCCTACGAGCAGTACTTC. Its translation is CASRAGGGSSYEQYF.

This clonotype was observed many times. The chain is built from TRBV29-1 and TRBJ2-7; 11 bases map to TRBD2. The V and J ends lost 3 bases and 5 bases, in that order; junction bases with no gene match: 6. There are 14 residues in the CDR3. The V gene's germline CDR1 is SQVTM and CDR2 ANQGSEA. The chain's CDR3 is CSVEGLAGGNEQYF. CDR3 nucleotides: TGCAGCGTTGAGGGCCTAGCGGGAGGTAACGAGCAGTACTTC.

This clonotype is judged medium-sized. The V gene is TRBV29-1, the J gene TRBJ2-5; 11 bases are shared with TRBD2. The CDR3 is 14 amino acids. Germline assignment: CDR1 SQVTM and CDR2 ANQGSEA. V was clipped by 3 bases and J by 0 bases; unmatched bases: 0. The CDR3: CSVEGLADQETQYF. In DNA form, the CDR3 reads TGCAGCGTTGAGGGACTAGCGGACCAAGAGACCCAGTACTTC.